This TCR beta chain stems from a study of blood T cell repertoires in COVID-19. Study-wide background: Acute and convalescent COVID-19 specimens originated in the United States, Italy and Spain. Nucleic acid was either cDNA or gDNA, and it came from T cells, B-cell-depleted T cells, or PBMCs.

In the case of this clone: This same CDR3 is encoded by further DNA sequences in the sample.

TCRdb keeps only in-frame clones here, not all; method: immunoSEQ multiplex PCR. The table lists 200,000 to 250,000 clones, roughly 86% of them singletons. Germline values: CDR1 SGHNT, CDR2 YYREEE (reference sequence). V was trimmed by 0 bases and J by 6 bases, leaving 8 bases between them. The CDR3 length is 13 residues. The V gene is TRBV5-4, the J gene TRBJ2-3; TRBD1 is a possible D gene (6 bases). The clonotype originates from a woman in her 30s who had recovered from COVID-19. Sample: peripheral blood. CDR3 residues: CASSLGQGDTQYF. The CDR3 DNA reads TGTGCCAGCAGCTTGGGGCAGGGGGATACGCAGTATTTT.